The entry below gives a single T cell receptor beta chain sequence along with its context. A single record per CDR3 protein comes from TCRdb applying MiXCR to the RT-PCR reads. The sample lists hundreds of thousands of distinct CDR3 sequences, 14% seen once, with roughly 3.9% in the top ten. This clonotype originated in a female donor in good health, serving as a healthy control. Source material: memory CD4+ T cells from blood.

CDR3 nucleotides: TGTGCCTCCACCGAGAGTAGAACCACAGATACGCAGTATTTT. Translated, it gives CASTESRTTDTQYF. V gene TRBV5-4 combines with J gene TRBJ2-3; D is undetermined. The CDR3 is 14 residues long. The V end lost 10 bases, the J end lost 2 bases, and 17 bases lay between the germline ends. Germline lookup yields CDR1 SGHNT and CDR2 YYREEE (reference sequence).